The clone carrying this TCR beta chain occurred many times. What it binds is unknown. The data derive from a study of T cells in Graves' hyperthyroidism and ophthalmopathy. Study information: At the time of initial diagnosis and before any treatment, peripheral blood was collected. Notes on the study in general: Most expanded thyroid clonotypes above 0.001 also appeared in blood.

Germline assignment: CDR1 SGHAT and CDR2 FQNNGV. V was pared by 2 bases and J by 5 bases, with 20 bases of the junction left unmatched. This CDR3 region has 19 residues. RNA transcripts provided the source from which TCR beta CDR3 regions were amplified. A set of HTBI primers served as the primers for a first-round RT-PCR of the TCR CDR3. MiXCR, run by TCRdb on the multiplex PCR reads, gives a single entry per CDR3 protein. The sample has under 350,000 distinct CDR3 sequences, approximately 15% seen once. The receptor was derived from a woman aged 60-70 years with Graves' ophthalmopathy. The sample comprised blood. The V gene is TRBV11-2, the J gene TRBJ2-5, with 7 bases lining up with TRBD2. CDR3 loop: CASSLPISQSGARRETQYF. CDR3 DNA: TGTGCCAGCAGCTTACCTATCAGCCAGAGCGGGGCCCGTCGGGAGACCCAGTACTTC.